A selection of T cell receptor beta chains follows, all from one sample in a study of cytomegalovirus exposure and HLA in healthy donors. The repertoire was sequenced with immunoSEQ multiplex PCR; TCRdb's copy has only in-frame clones and lacks some. The repertoire holds approximately 110,000 clones, with more than 65% as singletons. Source material: PBMCs. The receptors come from a woman between 40 and 55 years old in good health and CMV-seropositive. CDR3s include the opening cysteine and the closing phenylalanine or tryptophan. A D gene is named only where the DNA matches it firmly. A row's size may be missing; if present it is once, few, many or a size class.

V gene: TRBV6-5; clone size: -; D gene: -; J gene: TRBJ1-1; CDR3 protein: CASSYGGTRTEAFF; CDR3 DNA: TGTGCCAGCAGTTATGGAGGTACGAGGACTGAAGCTTTCTTT
V gene: TRBV11-2; clone size: few; D gene: -; J gene: TRBJ2-2; CDR3 protein: CASSLQRTGELFF; CDR3 DNA: TGTGCCAGCAGCTTACAGCGAACCGGGGAGCTGTTTTTT
V gene: TRBV4-1; clone size: -; D gene: TRBD1; J gene: TRBJ1-1; CDR3 protein: CASSRDREETEAFF; CDR3 DNA: TGCGCCAGCAGCCGGGACAGGGAGGAGACTGAAGCTTTCTTT
V gene: TRBV19; clone size: few; D gene: -; J gene: TRBJ2-3; CDR3 protein: CASTETGYTDTQYF; CDR3 DNA: TGTGCCAGTACCGAGACTGGGTACACAGATACGCAGTATTTT
V gene: TRBV7-9; clone size: -; D gene: -; J gene: TRBJ2-2; CDR3 protein: CASSSGVAGELFF; CDR3 DNA: TGTGCCAGCAGCTCCGGGGTTGCAGGGGAGCTGTTTTTT
V gene: TRBV19; clone size: -; D gene: TRBD1; J gene: TRBJ1-2; CDR3 protein: CASTQDRGGYGYTF; CDR3 DNA: TGTGCCAGTACCCAGGACAGGGGCGGCTATGGCTACACCTTC
V gene: TRBV19; clone size: -; D gene: -; J gene: TRBJ2-1; CDR3 protein: CASSIAGGRASYNEQFF; CDR3 DNA: TGTGCCAGTAGTATAGCCGGGGGGCGCGCGTCCTACAATGAGCAGTTCTTC
V gene: TRBV6-6; clone size: -; D gene: -; J gene: TRBJ1-1; CDR3 protein: CASSYGGATAFF; CDR3 DNA: TGTGCCAGCAGTTACGGGGGGGCAACGGCTTTCTTT
V gene: TRBV7-9; clone size: -; D gene: TRBD1; J gene: TRBJ2-5; CDR3 protein: CASSFDRGETQYF; CDR3 DNA: TGTGCCAGCAGCTTCGACAGGGGAGAGACCCAGTACTTC
V gene: TRBV19; clone size: -; D gene: TRBD1; J gene: TRBJ2-2; CDR3 protein: CASLPGQGFSGELFF; CDR3 DNA: TGTGCCAGTCTCCCGGGACAGGGCTTTTCCGGGGAGCTGTTTTTT
V gene: TRBV5-1; clone size: -; D gene: -; J gene: TRBJ2-1; CDR3 protein: CASSQSQDSYNEQFF; CDR3 DNA: TGCGCCAGCAGCCAGTCCCAGGACTCCTACAATGAGCAGTTCTTC
V gene: TRBV11-2; clone size: -; D gene: -; J gene: TRBJ1-3; CDR3 protein: CASSLGPGPGNTIYF; CDR3 DNA: TGTGCCAGCAGCTTAGGGCCGGGTCCTGGAAACACCATATATTTT
V gene: TRBV5-4; clone size: -; D gene: -; J gene: TRBJ2-1; CDR3 protein: CASSFEGRGVPYNEQFF; CDR3 DNA: TGTGCCAGCAGCTTCGAGGGCAGGGGGGTTCCCTACAATGAGCAGTTCTTC
V gene: TRBV27; clone size: -; D gene: -; J gene: TRBJ2-7; CDR3 protein: CASSFTYEQYF; CDR3 DNA: TGTGCCAGCAGTTTCACCTACGAGCAGTACTTC
V gene: TRBV25-1; clone size: -; D gene: -; J gene: TRBJ1-2; CDR3 protein: CASSPLQPNYGHTF; CDR3 DNA: TGTGCCAGCAGTCCCCTACAACCTAACTATGGCCACACCTTC
V gene: TRBV4-1; clone size: -; D gene: TRBD2; J gene: TRBJ2-4; CDR3 protein: CASSQGKVAGGAKNIQYF; CDR3 DNA: TGCGCCAGCAGCCAAGGAAAGGTGGCGGGAGGAGCCAAAAACATTCAGTACTTC
V gene: TRBV25-1; clone size: -; D gene: -; J gene: TRBJ2-5; CDR3 protein: CASSEAFTRGGTQYF; CDR3 DNA: TGTGCCAGCAGTGAAGCTTTTACGAGAGGGGGGACCCAGTACTTC
V gene: TRBV15; clone size: -; D gene: -; J gene: TRBJ2-7; CDR3 protein: CATSRALAVSYEQYF; CDR3 DNA: TGTGCCACCAGCAGAGCCTTGGCTGTTTCCTACGAGCAGTACTTC
V gene: TRBV30; clone size: -; D gene: -; J gene: TRBJ1-5; CDR3 protein: CAWSVGGADQPQHF; CDR3 DNA: TGTGCCTGGAGTGTTGGAGGGGCCGATCAGCCCCAGCATTTT
V gene: TRBV7-9; clone size: -; D gene: -; J gene: TRBJ1-4; CDR3 protein: CASSPGSGRRDEKLFF; CDR3 DNA: TGTGCCAGCAGCCCGGGGAGCGGCAGGAGGGATGAAAAACTGTTTTTT
V gene: TRBV2; clone size: -; D gene: TRBD2; J gene: TRBJ2-5; CDR3 protein: CASSEMGLAGEETQYF; CDR3 DNA: TGTGCCAGCAGTGAAATGGGGCTAGCGGGAGAAGAGACCCAGTACTTC
V gene: TRBV10-2; clone size: -; D gene: -; J gene: TRBJ1-1; CDR3 protein: CASSERGNSEAFF; CDR3 DNA: TGCGCCAGCAGTGAAAGGGGTAATAGTGAAGCTTTCTTT
V gene: TRBV5-1; clone size: -; D gene: TRBD2; J gene: TRBJ2-1; CDR3 protein: CASSLDAGGTYNEQFF; CDR3 DNA: TGCGCCAGCAGCTTGGACGCGGGAGGGACTTACAATGAGCAGTTCTTC
V gene: TRBV28; clone size: -; D gene: -; J gene: TRBJ1-3; CDR3 protein: CASSRQVSGNTIYF; CDR3 DNA: TGTGCCAGCAGTCGACAGGTCTCTGGAAACACCATATATTTT
V gene: TRBV19; clone size: -; D gene: -; J gene: TRBJ1-2; CDR3 protein: CASTIIGTYGYTF; CDR3 DNA: TGTGCCAGTACTATCATTGGGACTTATGGCTACACCTTC
V gene: TRBV7-9; clone size: -; D gene: -; J gene: TRBJ1-1; CDR3 protein: CASSNGGTEAFF; CDR3 DNA: TGTGCCAGCAGCAACGGAGGCACTGAAGCTTTCTTT
V gene: TRBV19; clone size: -; D gene: TRBD1; J gene: TRBJ1-2; CDR3 protein: CASSMSSGTGGDYGYTF; CDR3 DNA: TGTGCCAGTAGTATGAGCTCCGGGACAGGGGGCGACTATGGCTACACCTTC
V gene: TRBV6-5; clone size: -; D gene: TRBD1; J gene: TRBJ2-7; CDR3 protein: CASSYKRTGSSYEQYF; CDR3 DNA: TGTGCCAGCAGTTATAAAAGGACAGGCAGCTCCTACGAGCAGTACTTC
V gene: TRBV7-9; clone size: -; D gene: -; J gene: TRBJ2-7; CDR3 protein: CASSLPGRAAEQYF; CDR3 DNA: TGTGCCAGCAGCTTGCCCGGCAGGGCGGCCGAGCAGTACTTC
V gene: TRBV10-3; clone size: -; D gene: TRBD2; J gene: TRBJ2-5; CDR3 protein: CAISGTSGDQETQYF; CDR3 DNA: TGTGCCATCAGTGGGACTAGCGGGGACCAAGAGACCCAGTACTTC
V gene: TRBV7-3; clone size: -; D gene: -; J gene: TRBJ2-5; CDR3 protein: CASSQGGTLETQYF; CDR3 DNA: TGTGCCAGCAGCCAGGGAGGGACATTGGAGACCCAGTACTTC
V gene: TRBV27; clone size: few; D gene: TRBD1; J gene: TRBJ1-1; CDR3 protein: CASSPPGQGAEAFF; CDR3 DNA: TGTGCCAGCAGCCCCCCGGGACAGGGAGCTGAAGCTTTCTTT
V gene: TRBV6-6; clone size: -; D gene: TRBD2; J gene: TRBJ2-1; CDR3 protein: CASREREGAYNEQFF; CDR3 DNA: TGTGCCAGCAGGGAGCGGGAGGGGGCTTACAATGAGCAGTTCTTC
V gene: TRBV6-5; clone size: -; D gene: TRBD1; J gene: TRBJ2-7; CDR3 protein: CASSFLLGQGGWEQYF; CDR3 DNA: TGTGCCAGCAGTTTCCTCCTGGGACAGGGGGGCTGGGAGCAGTACTTC
V gene: TRBV20-1; clone size: -; D gene: -; J gene: TRBJ2-7; CDR3 protein: CSAGHPYEQYF; CDR3 DNA: TGCAGTGCCGGACACCCCTACGAGCAGTACTTC
V gene: TRBV14; clone size: once; D gene: -; J gene: TRBJ1-3; CDR3 protein: CASSQATFSGNTIYF; CDR3 DNA: TGTGCCAGCAGCCAGGCCACCTTCTCTGGAAACACCATATATTTT
V gene: TRBV10-3; clone size: -; D gene: -; J gene: TRBJ2-3; CDR3 protein: CAISGSLAGTQYF; CDR3 DNA: TGTGCCATCAGTGGGTCCCTCGCCGGGACGCAGTATTTT
V gene: TRBV19; clone size: -; D gene: -; J gene: TRBJ2-7; CDR3 protein: CASRDGNYEQYF; CDR3 DNA: TGTGCCAGTAGGGACGGGAACTACGAGCAGTACTTC
V gene: TRBV11-2; clone size: few; D gene: -; J gene: TRBJ2-1; CDR3 protein: CASSPRDSYGEQFF; CDR3 DNA: TGTGCCAGCAGCCCCCGGGACTCCTACGGGGAGCAGTTCTTC
V gene: TRBV5-1; clone size: -; D gene: TRBD1; J gene: TRBJ1-6; CDR3 protein: CASSSTGGPSPLHF; CDR3 DNA: TGCGCCAGCAGCTCCACAGGGGGACCTTCACCCCTCCACTTT
V gene: TRBV6-1; clone size: once; D gene: TRBD1; J gene: TRBJ2-5; CDR3 protein: CASSLDRGKTQYF; CDR3 DNA: TGTGCCAGCAGTCTTGACAGGGGGAAGACCCAGTACTTC
V gene: TRBV6-6; clone size: -; D gene: TRBD1; J gene: TRBJ1-5; CDR3 protein: CASSDTGEGNQPQHF; CDR3 DNA: TGTGCCAGCAGTGATACAGGGGAAGGCAATCAGCCCCAGCATTTT
V gene: TRBV30; clone size: few; D gene: -; J gene: TRBJ1-6; CDR3 protein: CACLGGSNSPLHF; CDR3 DNA: TGTGCCTGTCTGGGAGGGAGTAATTCACCCCTCCACTTT
V gene: TRBV4-1; clone size: once; D gene: TRBD1; J gene: TRBJ2-4; CDR3 protein: CASSQDRQGLGKNIQYF; CDR3 DNA: TGCGCCAGCAGCCAAGATCGACAGGGTCTTGGCAAAAACATTCAGTACTTC
V gene: TRBV5-6; clone size: -; D gene: TRBD1; J gene: TRBJ2-7; CDR3 protein: CASSRRTGVTYEQYF; CDR3 DNA: TGTGCCAGCAGCCGACGGACAGGGGTCACCTACGAGCAGTACTTC
V gene: TRBV5-1; clone size: -; D gene: TRBD2; J gene: TRBJ2-1; CDR3 protein: CASSLVAGFNNEQFF; CDR3 DNA: TGCGCCAGCAGCTTGGTAGCGGGATTTAACAATGAGCAGTTCTTC
V gene: TRBV11-2; clone size: -; D gene: -; J gene: TRBJ1-5; CDR3 protein: CASSSTGDSNQPQHF; CDR3 DNA: TGTGCCAGCTCATCGACGGGGGATAGCAATCAGCCCCAGCATTTT
V gene: TRBV28; clone size: -; D gene: TRBD1; J gene: TRBJ1-1; CDR3 protein: CASPPSTGTNTEAFF; CDR3 DNA: TGTGCCAGCCCCCCTTCGACAGGGACGAACACTGAAGCTTTCTTT
V gene: TRBV14; clone size: -; D gene: -; J gene: TRBJ1-2; CDR3 protein: CASSPEGTSTYGYTF; CDR3 DNA: TGTGCCAGCAGCCCGGAGGGTACCTCCACTTATGGCTACACCTTC
V gene: TRBV7-9; clone size: -; D gene: TRBD2; J gene: TRBJ2-3; CDR3 protein: CASSSLIAGSSSTDTQYF; CDR3 DNA: TGTGCCAGCAGCTCCCTGATAGCGGGGTCCTCTAGCACAGATACGCAGTATTTT
V gene: TRBV7-9; clone size: -; D gene: TRBD2; J gene: TRBJ2-7; CDR3 protein: CASSPRASGSGTEQYF; CDR3 DNA: TGTGCCAGCAGCCCGAGGGCTAGCGGGTCAGGCACCGAGCAGTACTTC